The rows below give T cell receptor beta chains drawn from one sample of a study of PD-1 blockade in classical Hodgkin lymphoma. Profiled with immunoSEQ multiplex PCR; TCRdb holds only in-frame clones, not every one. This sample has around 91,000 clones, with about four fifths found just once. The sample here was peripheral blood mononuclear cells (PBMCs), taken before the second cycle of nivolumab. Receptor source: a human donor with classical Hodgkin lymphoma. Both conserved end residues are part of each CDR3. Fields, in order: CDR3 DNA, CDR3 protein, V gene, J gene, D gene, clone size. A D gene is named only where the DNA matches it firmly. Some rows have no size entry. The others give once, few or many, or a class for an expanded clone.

DNA: TGTGCCAGCAGCGGGTTACAGGGGGCGGTCTATGGCTACACCTTC
CDR3: CASSGLQGAVYGYTF
V: TRBV9
J: TRBJ1-2
D: TRBD1
size: few

DNA: TGTGCCAGCAGCCGGCGGGAGCCACCAGAGACCCAGTACTTC
CDR3: CASSRREPPETQYF
V: TRBV5-4
J: TRBJ2-5
D: TRBD2
size: -

DNA: TGTGCCAGTAGTACGGGACTAGCGGGAGCCGACGAGCAGTACTTC
CDR3: CASSTGLAGADEQYF
V: TRBV19
J: TRBJ2-7
D: TRBD2
size: -

DNA: TGTGCCAGCGGGCGGGGGGACACCGGGGAGCTGTTTTTT
CDR3: CASGRGDTGELFF
V: TRBV28
J: TRBJ2-2
D: TRBD2
size: once

DNA: TGTGCCATCAGTGAGGAGGGGGGCTACTATGGCTACACCTTC
CDR3: CAISEEGGYYGYTF
V: TRBV10-3
J: TRBJ1-2
D: -
size: -

DNA: TGTGCCAGCAGGAGGGACAGGGGAATAACCGGGGAGCTGTTTTTT
CDR3: CASRRDRGITGELFF
V: TRBV2
J: TRBJ2-2
D: TRBD1
size: -

DNA: TGCGCCAGCAGCCGCCCCGGGTTTCGTTATGGCTACACCTTC
CDR3: CASSRPGFRYGYTF
V: TRBV4-1
J: TRBJ1-2
D: -
size: -

DNA: TGTGCCAGCAGTCCCCACACCTACGAGCAGTACTTC
CDR3: CASSPHTYEQYF
V: TRBV6-1
J: TRBJ2-7
D: -
size: -

DNA: TGTGCCAGCAGTTTCCGTCGCCTAGCTCACACCGGGGAGCTGTTTTTT
CDR3: CASSFRRLAHTGELFF
V: TRBV6-5
J: TRBJ2-2
D: -
size: -

DNA: TGTGCCAGCAGTGAGTCTTGGGGTGAGCAGTACTTC
CDR3: CASSESWGEQYF
V: TRBV6-1
J: TRBJ2-7
D: -
size: once

DNA: TGTGCCACGGCGGGACTAGCGGGCTCCTACGAGCAGTACTTC
CDR3: CATAGLAGSYEQYF
V: TRBV10-3
J: TRBJ2-7
D: TRBD2
size: -

DNA: TGTGCCAGCAGCCTTAGTACCGGGAGGGCCTACGAGCAGTACTTC
CDR3: CASSLSTGRAYEQYF
V: TRBV5-5
J: TRBJ2-7
D: TRBD2
size: -

DNA: TGTGCCAGCAGCGCCTGGGGCGGTAGCGGAGGCTCCTACGAGCAGTACTTC
CDR3: CASSAWGGSGGSYEQYF
V: TRBV9
J: TRBJ2-7
D: -
size: -

DNA: TGCGCCAGCAGCTGGCTGGCGGGAGGGAATGAGCAGTTCTTC
CDR3: CASSWLAGGNEQFF
V: TRBV5-1
J: TRBJ2-1
D: TRBD2
size: -

DNA: TGCAGCGTTGTTAAGGGGGCGGCAACTGAAGCTTTCTTT
CDR3: CSVVKGAATEAFF
V: TRBV29-1
J: TRBJ1-1
D: TRBD1
size: -

DNA: TGTGCCAGCAGCCCGGACAGGGAAAAAGCTTTCTTT
CDR3: CASSPDREKAFF
V: TRBV11-1
J: TRBJ1-1
D: TRBD1
size: -

DNA: TGTGCCAGCAGCTTAGGACAGGGTAACTATGGCTACACCTTC
CDR3: CASSLGQGNYGYTF
V: TRBV7-9
J: TRBJ1-2
D: TRBD1
size: -